These 28 T cell receptor beta chains were sequenced from one sample in a study of early T cells in non-severe SARS-CoV-2 infection. Each CDR3 protein gets one entry after TCRdb re-called the 5' RACE reads with MiXCR. The data show 30,000 to 35,000 distinct CDR3 sequences, roughly 4.5% seen once. The material sequenced was whole blood. The receptor set was obtained from an adult who was a healthcare worker with PCR-confirmed SARS-CoV-2 infection or an uninfected control (not recorded which).

This clonotype was seen at least ten times. The rearrangement joins TRBV11-3 to TRBJ1-1; unclear D gene. The CDR3 covers 14 residues. The ends were cut back, 1 base at V and 4 bases at J, with 10 bases in the middle. In germline, CDR1 is SGHNT, CDR2 YENEEA. In nucleotides, the CDR3 is TGTGCCAGCAGCTTAGGGGGTACGGGCACTGAAGCTTTCTTT. This translates into CASSLGGTGTEAFF.

There are many counts of this clonotype. The chain carries TRBV12-3 or TRBV12-4 and TRBJ1-1, with D possibly matching TRBD1 (5 bases). The ends were cut back, 3 bases at V and 4 bases at J, with 12 bases in the middle. The CDR3 extends over 14 amino acids. The CDR3 loop is CASSFAGDSTEAFF. The CDR3 nucleotides are TGTGCCAGCAGTTTCGCGGGGGATAGCACTGAAGCTTTCTTT.

This clonotype was observed at least ten times. This CDR3 reads CASSFLPSGSGANVLTF. CDR3 coding DNA: TGTGCCAGCAGTTTCCTTCCTTCAGGTTCCGGGGCCAACGTCCTGACTTTC. The chain couples TRBV6-2 or TRBV6-3 to TRBJ2-6; D is undetermined. The CDR3 has 17 amino acids. V was cut by 4 bases and J by 4 bases, with 17 bases left in between. CDR1 and CDR2 (germline): MNHEY, SVGEGT.

At least ten counts were recorded for this clonotype. The genes are TRBV5-4 and TRBJ2-3; the D gene is possibly TRBD2 (5 bases). Trimming pared 0 bases from V and 4 bases from J, leaving 12 bases between. This CDR3 comprises 15 residues. CDR1 is SGHNT and CDR2 is YYREEE in the germline V gene (reference sequence). CDR3 residues: CASSLAGKTADTQYF. CDR3 DNA sequence: TGTGCCAGCAGCTTGGCGGGAAAAACCGCAGATACGCAGTATTTT.

The sample holds many counts of this clonotype. The chain uses TRBV2 and TRBJ1-6, with D possibly being TRBD1 (5 bases). Germline V gene data show CDR1 as SNHLY and CDR2 as FYNNEI. The V gene lost 8 bases and the J gene lost 13 bases, with 21 bases spanning the gap. The CDR3 length is 14 residues. CDR3 DNA sequence: TGTGCCAGCGTCTATGGGCCCAGGGACTTCCCCCTCCACTTT. Protein: CASVYGPRDFPLHF. The full variable domain, its missing parts supplied by reference TRBV2 and TRBJ1-6, is EPEVTQTPSHQVTQMGQEVILRCVPISNHLYFYWYRQILGQKVEFLVSFYNNEISEKSEIFDDQFSVERPDGSNFTLKIRSTKLEDSAMYFCASVYGPRDFPLHFGNGTRLTVT.

This clonotype was observed at least ten times. V gene TRBV6-6 combines with J gene TRBJ1-2, with D unresolved. In germline, CDR1 is MNHNY, CDR2 SVGAGI (reference sequence). Trimming left V 7 bases short and J 5 bases short, with 11 bases between. The CDR3 sequence is 12 residues long. The CDR3 region is CASTLHGYGYTF. The CDR3 bases are TGTGCCAGCACCTTACACGGATATGGCTACACCTTC.

This clonotype was counted at least ten times. The chain uses TRBV29-1 and TRBJ2-5; D perhaps matches TRBD1 (6 bases). V was cut by 2 bases and J by 1 base, with 8 bases left in between. Germline values: CDR1 SQVTM, CDR2 ANQGSEA. The CDR3 is 13 amino acids. DNA of the CDR3: TGCAGCGTTGAATGGACAGTCCAAGAGACCCAGTACTTC. Encoded protein: CSVEWTVQETQYF. Together with reference TRBV29-1 and TRBJ2-5, the CDR3 gives the full variable domain: SAVISQKPSRDICQRGTSLTIQCQVDSQVTMMFWYRQQPGQSLTLIATANQGSEATYESGFVIDKFPISRPNLTFSTLTVSNMSPEDSSIYLCSVEWTVQETQYFGPGTRLLVL.

In its sample, this clonotype was seen a few times. V and J are TRBV6-6 and TRBJ2-1; TRBD2 agrees at 10 bases. The CDR3 sequence is 18 residues long. V lost 6 bases to trimming and J lost 6 bases; unmatched junction nucleotides: 17. CDR1 MNHNY and CDR2 SVGAGI come from the germline V gene (reference sequence). CDR3 in amino acids: CASRLRAGGGRLVNEQFF. Written as DNA, the CDR3 is TGTGCCAGCAGACTCCGAGCGGGAGGGGGTCGGTTGGTCAATGAGCAGTTCTTC.

There are many counts of this clonotype. The J gene is TRBJ1-1, the V gene TRBV12-5; TRBD1 is a possible D gene (5 bases). Trimming pared 2 bases from V and 3 bases from J, leaving 10 bases between. Germline CDR1 is LGHNT and CDR2 is FRNRAP. CDR3 length: 14 residues. The CDR3 sequence is CASGLLPRDTEAFF. In DNA, the CDR3 is TGTGCTAGTGGTTTGCTCCCCAGGGACACTGAAGCTTTCTTT.

This clonotype was observed a few times. This chain links TRBV29-1 with TRBJ2-5, with no clear D. The germline V and J ends were trimmed by 4 bases and 7 bases, with 7 bases remaining between them. CDR1 and CDR2 (germline): SQVTM, ANQGSEA. There are 10 residues in the CDR3. The DNA for the CDR3 is TGCAGCGTTGGTCCGGGGACCCAGTACTTC. Protein product: CSVGPGTQYF.

This clonotype appeared many times. The chain couples TRBV10-3 to TRBJ2-7; 8 nucleotides agree with TRBD1. The CDR3 totals 13 residues. The germline CDR1 and CDR2 sequences are ENHRY and SYGVKD. J lost 1 base, V lost 5 bases, and 1 base had no gene match. CDR3 loop: CAISRTGSYEQYF. CDR3 nucleotides: TGTGCCATCAGTCGGACAGGGTCCTACGAGCAGTACTTC.

This clonotype was recorded at least ten times. The rearrangement joins TRBV12-3 or TRBV12-4 to TRBJ2-7; a possible D gene is TRBD1 (5 bases). V was cut by 3 bases and J by 3 bases, with 9 bases left in between. The CDR3 has 13 residues. The CDR3 bases are TGTGCCAGCAGTTTCCAGGGTGGCTACGAGCAGTACTTC. This sequence encodes CASSFQGGYEQYF.

This clonotype has a count of ten or more. V is TRBV7-2 and J is TRBJ2-1; TRBD2 agrees at 7 bases. The CDR3 sequence is 14 residues long. Germline CDR1 and CDR2: SGHTA and FQGNSA. V was pared by 3 bases and J by 3 bases, with 2 bases of the junction left unmatched. The CDR3 loop is CASSFTSDYNEQFF. CDR3 nucleotide sequence: TGTGCCAGCAGCTTTACTAGCGACTACAATGAGCAGTTCTTC.

In its sample, this clonotype was seen many times. The chain carries TRBV6-5 and TRBJ2-6, with TRBD1 matching 7 bases. Germline V gene lookup returns CDR1 MNHEY and CDR2 SVGAGI. This CDR3 region has 13 residues. V shed 6 bases and J 6 bases; nucleotides not matched to a gene: 2. The CDR3 spells CASSQGEANVLTF. The CDR3, as DNA: TGTGCCAGCAGCCAGGGGGAGGCCAACGTCCTGACTTTC.

Ten or more counts support this clonotype. The chain joins TRBV4-3 to TRBJ2-3; D might be TRBD1 (5 bases). This CDR3 region has 15 residues. CDR1 and CDR2 (germline): LGHNA, YSLEER. V lost 1 base, J lost 7 bases, and 15 bases lay in between. CDR3 nucleotide sequence: TGCGCCAGCAGCCAAGTACAGGACGGCATGAATACGCAGTATTTT. This encodes CASSQVQDGMNTQYF.

The chain couples TRBV4-2 to TRBJ1-4; tentative D call: TRBD1 (5 bases). Trimming left V 1 base short and J 5 bases short, with 14 bases between. Germline-derived CDR1 and CDR2 are LGHNA and YNFKEQ. The CDR3 contains 16 residues. Written as DNA, the CDR3 is TGTGCCAGCAGCCAAGCCCCGGGGCTAAGAAATGAAAAACTGTTTTTT. It yields the protein CASSQAPGLRNEKLFF.

This clonotype was counted ten times or more. J is TRBJ1-6 and V is TRBV9; D gene ambiguous. Trimming stripped 0 bases from V and 5 bases from J, with 6 bases between. Germline assignment: CDR1 SGDLS and CDR2 YYNGEE. This CDR3 is 14 amino acids long. CDR3 bases: TGTGCCAGCAGCGTAGTGGCAGATAATTCACCCCTCCACTTT. Protein sequence: CASSVVADNSPLHF.

V usage is TRBV6-2 or TRBV6-3 and J usage is TRBJ2-3; weak D call: TRBD2 (6 bases). Germline V lookup: CDR1 MNHEY, CDR2 SVGEGT. This CDR3 is 14 amino acids long. V was cut by 4 bases and J by 0 bases, with 8 bases left in between. The CDR3 region is CASSSGTSTDTQYF. As DNA, the CDR3 is TGTGCCAGCAGTTCAGGGACTAGCACAGATACGCAGTATTTT.

This clonotype appeared many times. The chain couples TRBV20-1 to TRBJ2-3; unclear D gene. V was clipped by 2 bases and J by 0 bases, with 15 bases between them. This CDR3 is 16 amino acids long. Germline loops: CDR1 DFQATT, CDR2 SNEGSKA (reference sequence). CDR3 residues: CSARHDVDSSTDTQYF. The CDR3 DNA follows: TGCAGTGCTAGACACGACGTAGACTCTAGCACAGATACGCAGTATTTT.

Ten or more counts support this clonotype. The chain carries TRBV2 and TRBJ1-6; D is possibly TRBD1 (6 bases). Germline loops: CDR1 SNHLY, CDR2 FYNNEI. Trimming took 7 bases from V and 4 from J, leaving 8 bases between them. This CDR3 has 13 amino acids. The CDR3 loop reads CASKQGYNSPLHF. CDR3 sequence (DNA): TGTGCCAGCAAACAGGGTTATAATTCACCCCTCCACTTT.

This clonotype was found many times. This sequence joins TRBV6-5 and TRBJ2-7, with TRBD2 matching 8 bases. In germline, CDR1 is MNHEY, CDR2 SVGAGI. The CDR3 has 12 amino acids. J lost 6 bases, V lost 2 bases, and 0 bases had no gene match. The CDR3: CASSYRGGEQYF. The CDR3 DNA sequence: TGTGCCAGCAGTTACCGGGGGGGCGAGCAGTACTTC.

This clonotype was counted ten times or more. This chain links TRBV27 with TRBJ1-4; TRBD1 is a possible D gene (6 bases). The CDR3 covers 15 residues. Germline V gene lookup returns CDR1 MNHEY and CDR2 SMNVEV (reference sequence). Trimming pared 5 bases from V and 4 bases from J, leaving 14 bases between. CDR3 sequence reads: CASSHSRGYNEKLFF. CDR3 DNA: TGTGCCAGCAGTCACTCCAGGGGCTATAATGAAAAACTGTTTTTT.

This clonotype was counted many times. The gene calls are TRBV20-1 and TRBJ1-1; no definite D call. Trimming shortened V by 1 base and J by 0 bases, and 18 bases separated the two germline ends. CDR1 and CDR2 from the germline V gene are DFQATT and SNEGSKA (reference sequence). The CDR3 has 17 residues. The CDR3: CSARGGGSGVMNTEAFF. The CDR3 DNA reads TGCAGTGCTAGAGGCGGAGGAAGCGGGGTCATGAACACTGAAGCTTTCTTT.

The gene calls are TRBV12-3 or TRBV12-4 and TRBJ2-5; TRBD2 agrees at 7 bases. The CDR3 length is 14 residues. The ends lost 6 bases at V and 4 bases at J; junction bases unmatched: 8. The chain's CDR3 is CASRIAGIVETQYF. CDR3 nucleotides: TGTGCCAGCAGGATAGCGGGCATAGTAGAGACCCAGTACTTC.

This clonotype has at least ten counts. The rearrangement joins TRBV10-2 to TRBJ1-2; 12 positions agree with TRBD1. Trimming cost V 8 bases and J 8 bases; bases outside gene matches: 9. CDR1 WSHSY and CDR2 SAAADI come from the germline V gene. The CDR3 contains 14 residues. CDR3 DNA: TGCGCCAGCGCTAGCGGGACAGGGGGCGCGGGCTACACCTTC. It yields the protein CASASGTGGAGYTF.

This clonotype was recorded many times. This chain uses TRBV6-6 with TRBJ2-7; maybe TRBD1 (6 bases). CDR1 and CDR2 from the germline V gene are MNHNY and SVGAGI (reference sequence). The CDR3 has 14 amino acids. The V end lost 5 bases, the J end lost 3 bases, and 14 bases lay between the germline ends. The CDR3 region is CASSPPGHNYEQYF. CDR3 in DNA: TGTGCCAGCAGTCCGCCGGGACACAACTACGAGCAGTACTTC.

This clonotype occurred a few times. The chain employs TRBV7-9 and TRBJ2-3; D is possibly TRBD1 (6 bases). Trimming removed 4 bases from V and 6 bases from J, with 14 bases in between. CDR1 and CDR2 from the germline V gene are SEHNR and FQNEAQ (reference sequence). The CDR3 covers 14 residues. The CDR3 DNA sequence: TGTGCCAGCAGCTCCGAGACAGGAGAGGATACGCAGTATTTT. It specifies CASSSETGEDTQYF.

This clonotype occurred a few times. The V call is TRBV7-2, the J call TRBJ2-1; no reliable D call. The CDR3 runs 13 residues. Germline V CDR1 and CDR2: SGHTA, FQGNSA. V gave up 5 bases and J gave up 7 bases, with 12 bases separating them. CDR3 region: CASSLLTRNEQFF. CDR3 coding DNA: TGTGCCAGCAGCCTCCTGACCCGAAATGAGCAGTTCTTC.